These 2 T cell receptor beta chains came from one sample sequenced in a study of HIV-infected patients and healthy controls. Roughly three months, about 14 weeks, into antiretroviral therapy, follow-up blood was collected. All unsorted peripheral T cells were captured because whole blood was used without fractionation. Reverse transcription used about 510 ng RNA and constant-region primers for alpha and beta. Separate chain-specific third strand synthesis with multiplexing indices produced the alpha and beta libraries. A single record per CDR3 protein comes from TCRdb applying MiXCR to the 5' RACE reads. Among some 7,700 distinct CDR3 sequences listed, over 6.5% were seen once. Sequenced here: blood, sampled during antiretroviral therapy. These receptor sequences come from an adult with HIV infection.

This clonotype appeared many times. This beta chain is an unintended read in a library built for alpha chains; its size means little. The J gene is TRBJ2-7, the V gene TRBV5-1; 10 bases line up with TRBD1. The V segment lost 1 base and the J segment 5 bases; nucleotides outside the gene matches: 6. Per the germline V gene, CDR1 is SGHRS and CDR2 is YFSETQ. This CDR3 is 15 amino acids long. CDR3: CASSLMTGGFHEQYF. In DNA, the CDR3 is TGCGCCAGCAGCTTGATGACAGGGGGCTTCCACGAGCAGTACTTC.

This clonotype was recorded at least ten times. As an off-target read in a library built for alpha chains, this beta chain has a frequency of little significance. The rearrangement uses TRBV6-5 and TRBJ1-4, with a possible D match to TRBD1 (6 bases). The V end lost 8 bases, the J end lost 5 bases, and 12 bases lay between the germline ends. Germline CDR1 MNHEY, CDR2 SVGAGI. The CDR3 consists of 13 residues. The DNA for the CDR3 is TGTGCCAGCCAGGGACACTCAAATGAAAAACTGTTTTTT. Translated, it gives CASQGHSNEKLFF.